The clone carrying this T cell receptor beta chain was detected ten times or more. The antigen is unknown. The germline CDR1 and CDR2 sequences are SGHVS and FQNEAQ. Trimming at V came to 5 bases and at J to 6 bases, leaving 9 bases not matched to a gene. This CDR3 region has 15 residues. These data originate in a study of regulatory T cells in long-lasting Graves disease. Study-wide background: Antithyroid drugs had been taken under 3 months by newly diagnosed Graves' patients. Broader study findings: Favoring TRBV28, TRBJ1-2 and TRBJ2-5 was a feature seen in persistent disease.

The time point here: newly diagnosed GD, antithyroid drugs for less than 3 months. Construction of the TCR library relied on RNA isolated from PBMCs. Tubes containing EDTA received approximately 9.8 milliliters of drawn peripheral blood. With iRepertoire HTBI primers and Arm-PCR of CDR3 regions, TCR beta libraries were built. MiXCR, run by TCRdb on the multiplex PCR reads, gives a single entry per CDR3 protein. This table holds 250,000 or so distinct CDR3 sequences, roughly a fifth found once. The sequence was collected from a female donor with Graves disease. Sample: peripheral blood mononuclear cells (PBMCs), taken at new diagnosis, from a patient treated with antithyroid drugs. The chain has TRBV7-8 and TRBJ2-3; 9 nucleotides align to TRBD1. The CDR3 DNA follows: TGTGCCAGCAGCCTACCGGGACAGGGTGGGGATACGCAGTATTTT. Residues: CASSLPGQGGDTQYF.